These 16 T cell receptor beta chains were all obtained from the same sample, sequenced in a study of blood T cell repertoires in COVID-19. Sequenced by immunoSEQ multiplex PCR; TCRdb stores in-frame clones only, minus some. The sample lists hundreds of thousands of clones, roughly 89% occurring once. The sequencing input was peripheral blood. These receptors were taken from a woman aged 30 to 39 with active or convalescent COVID-19.

The chain employs TRBV19 and TRBJ2-3, with 10 bases matching TRBD2. V gave up 6 bases and J gave up 2 bases; unmatched junction bases: 5. The CDR3 length is 15 residues. CDR1 and CDR2 from the germline V gene are LNHDA and SQIVND (reference sequence). The CDR3, as DNA: TGTGCCAGTAGGAGCGGGAGGGGAATCACAGATACGCAGTATTTT. Amino acid sequence: CASRSGRGITDTQYF.

The chain links TRBV5-1 to TRBJ2-7; TRBD1 matches at 8 bases. Germline CDR1 SGHRS, CDR2 YFSETQ. J was trimmed by 5 bases and V by 0 bases; bases with no gene match: 10. The length of the CDR3 is 16 residues. In DNA, the CDR3 is TGCGCCAGCAGCTTGGGTGCAGGGGGCGGCTGGGACGAGCAGTACTTC. Translating it yields CASSLGAGGGWDEQYF.

This clone was recorded once. The gene calls are TRBV10-3 and TRBJ1-4; D may be TRBD1 (5 bases). Germline V gene data show CDR1 as ENHRY and CDR2 as SYGVKD. V was clipped by 0 bases and J by 8 bases, with 16 bases between them. The CDR3 runs 16 residues. The CDR3 DNA is TGTGCCATCAGTGAGTCGGTGTCCAGGGTCGGAGAAAAACTGTTTTTT. Translating gives CAISESVSRVGEKLFF.

The rearrangement joins TRBV7-9 to TRBJ1-3; D ambiguous. The CDR3 extends over 15 amino acids. In germline, CDR1 is SEHNR, CDR2 FQNEAQ (reference sequence). V lost 1 base and J 1 base, leaving 8 bases between the germline ends. CDR3 coding DNA: TGTGCCAGCAGCTTAGTTAGTGATTCTGGAAACACCATATATTTT. Its translation is CASSLVSDSGNTIYF.

The chain joins TRBV6-5 to TRBJ1-5; D remains unclear. V lost 0 bases, J lost 12 bases, and 15 bases lay in between. This CDR3 comprises 14 residues. Per the germline V gene, CDR1 is MNHEY and CDR2 is SVGAGI. CDR3 sequence (DNA): TGTGCCAGCAGTTACTCGCGCGTCAACTCGGTCCAGCATTTT. Translation: CASSYSRVNSVQHF.

The V call is TRBV9, the J call TRBJ2-1; 11 bases line up with TRBD2. Unmatched junction bases numbered 12, after V lost 3 bases and J lost 10 bases. CDR1 is SGDLS and CDR2 is YYNGEE in the germline V gene. CDR3 length: 16 amino acids. The DNA of the CDR3 is TGTGCCAGCAGCGCTCTAGCGGGGGGTAAAACGGGCGAGCAGTTCTTC. Its translation is CASSALAGGKTGEQFF.

The rearrangement uses TRBV2 and TRBJ2-2; TRBD2 matches at 7 bases. This CDR3 contains 12 residues. The germline V gene has CDR1 SNHLY and CDR2 FYNNEI. V gave up 5 bases and J gave up 6 bases; unmatched junction bases: 0. CDR3 sequence (DNA): TGTGCCAGCAGTACTAGCGCCGGGGAGCTGTTTTTT. This sequence encodes CASSTSAGELFF.

As to this clone: The junction departs from germline at one end; a sequencing error may be responsible. In DNA, the CDR3 is TGCGCCAGCAGCCGGGTACAGGGGTTCGACTACGGCTACACCTTC. Its translation is CASSRVQGFDYGYTF. V usage is TRBV4-1 and J usage is TRBJ1-2; 7 bases are shared with TRBD1. CDR1 is MGHRA, CDR2 YSYEKL, per germline. The CDR3 loop spans 15 amino acids.

V usage is TRBV24-1 and J usage is TRBJ1-2, with D possibly being TRBD1 (5 bases). Germline CDR1 KGHDR, CDR2 SFDVKD. Trimming pared 4 bases from V and 4 bases from J, leaving 12 bases between. The CDR3 has 14 residues. CDR3 DNA sequence: TGTGCCACCAGTGACCGCGGCAGGGCCTATGGCTACACCTTC. As protein: CATSDRGRAYGYTF.

The rearrangement links TRBV2 to TRBJ1-2, with 8 positions matching TRBD1. CDR1 is SNHLY, CDR2 FYNNEI, per germline. Unmatched junction bases numbered 8, after V lost 6 bases and J lost 2 bases. The length of the CDR3 is 15 residues. In DNA form, the CDR3 reads TGTGCCAGCAGGGAAAGACAGGGGCCAAACTATGGCTACACCTTC. It encodes CASRERQGPNYGYTF.

This chain uses TRBV7-9 with TRBJ2-5; 9 bases align to TRBD1. With 2 bases clipped from V and 3 bases from J, the junction kept 7 bases outside the gene matches. CDR3 length: 16 residues. CDR1 is SEHNR, CDR2 FQNEAQ, per germline (reference sequence). Written as DNA, the CDR3 is TGTGCCAGCAGCTTAACTGGACAGGGGTGGAAAGAGACCCAGTACTTC. It encodes CASSLTGQGWKETQYF.

V is TRBV6-5 and J is TRBJ2-7; 10 bases are shared with TRBD2. Germline V gene data show CDR1 as MNHEY and CDR2 as SVGAGI. Losses at the gene ends were 6 bases for V and 3 bases for J; bases not matched to a gene: 5. CDR3 size: 14 residues. The CDR3 reads CASRRGLADYEQYF. CDR3 bases: TGTGCCAGCAGAAGAGGACTAGCGGACTACGAGCAGTACTTC.

The CDR3 DNA reads as TGCGCCAGCAGCTTGGGCTCTAGGGGACAGGGTTTCGAAAAACTGTTTTTT. This gives the protein CASSLGSRGQGFEKLFF. The gene calls are TRBV5-1 and TRBJ1-4, with 9 bases that match TRBD1. The CDR3 has 17 amino acids. V gave up 0 bases and J gave up 8 bases; unmatched junction bases: 11. Germline V lookup: CDR1 SGHRS, CDR2 YFSETQ.

The chain has TRBV2 and TRBJ2-7; TRBD2 is a possible D gene (5 bases). Germline CDR1 reads SNHLY; CDR2 reads FYNNEI. V was pared by 4 bases and J by 6 bases, with 13 bases between. The length of the CDR3 is 13 residues. CDR3 in DNA: TGTGCCAGCAGTGCTAGCCTGAATGGCGAGCAGTACTTC. It translates to CASSASLNGEQYF.

Written as DNA, the CDR3 is TGTGCCAGCAGCTTAGGGGCCCTCCGGGACTCACCGCGGTCCCAGTACTTC. Its translation is CASSLGALRDSPRSQYF. The chain is built from TRBV11-2 and TRBJ2-5; D is perhaps TRBD2 (6 bases). CDR1 SGHAT and CDR2 FQNNGV come from the germline V gene. The CDR3 contains 17 residues. Trimming cost V 1 base and J 9 bases, with 24 bases left between them. The full variable domain, its missing parts supplied by reference TRBV11-2 and TRBJ2-5, is EAGVAQSPRYKIIEKRQSVAFWCNPISGHATLYWYQQILGQGPKLLIQFQNNGVVDDSQLPKDRFSAERLKGVDSTLKIQPAKLEDSAVYLCASSLGALRDSPRSQYFGPGTRLLVL.

This clone was detected ten times or more. The chain recombines TRBV6-5 with TRBJ2-7; D gene uncertain. V dropped 6 bases and J dropped 5 bases, with 8 bases sitting between them. This CDR3 region has 11 residues. CDR1 is MNHEY and CDR2 is SVGAGI in the germline V gene. The CDR3 spells CASRAYHEQYF. Here the CDR3 DNA reads TGTGCCAGCAGGGCTTACCACGAGCAGTACTTC.